The 10 T cell receptor beta chains given below trace back to one sample, sequenced in a study of T cells in Graves' hyperthyroidism and ophthalmopathy. Using RNA transcripts as the source, TCR beta CDR3 regions were amplified. The HTBI primer set was used in a first-round RT-PCR of the TCR CDR3. TCRdb called the multiplex PCR reads again in MiXCR, with one record for every CDR3 protein. This table holds roughly 500,000 distinct CDR3 sequences, 11% to 15% found once. The material sequenced was blood. The receptors were gathered from a woman in her twenties or thirties with Graves' hyperthyroidism that later progressed to Graves' ophthalmopathy.

V usage is TRBV7-9 and J usage is TRBJ2-1; 10 positions agree with TRBD2. The ends lost 3 bases at V and 3 bases at J; junction bases unmatched: 11. Germline V CDR1 and CDR2: SEHNR, FQNEAQ (reference sequence). The CDR3 runs 18 residues. The CDR3, as DNA: TGTGCCAGCAGCTTTCTGTCCAGCAGACTAGCGGGCTACAATGAGCAGTTCTTC. Translation gives CASSFLSSRLAGYNEQFF.

In its sample, this clonotype was seen many times. This chain joins TRBV20-1 and TRBJ2-3, with D perhaps matching TRBD2 (6 bases). Germline lookup yields CDR1 DFQATT and CDR2 SNEGSKA (reference sequence). The CDR3 length is 15 residues. Trimming removed 2 bases from V and 4 bases from J, with 16 bases in between. DNA for the CDR3: TGCAGTGCTAGATGGGACTGGTTCCCCGCAGATACGCAGTATTTT. Its protein product is CSARWDWFPADTQYF.

This clonotype came up many times. The genes are TRBV3-1 and TRBJ2-1; 9 nucleotides align to TRBD2. There are 16 residues in the CDR3. Germline lookup yields CDR1 LGHDT and CDR2 YNNKEL (reference sequence). V shed 0 bases and J 7 bases; nucleotides not matched to a gene: 7. CDR3 DNA sequence: TGTGCCAGCAGCCAAGATGGAGTAGCGGGAGTTAATGAGCAGTTCTTC. Its protein product is CASSQDGVAGVNEQFF.

V usage is TRBV20-1 and J usage is TRBJ1-6, with TRBD1 as a possible D gene (5 bases). This CDR3 spans 14 amino acids. Trimming shortened V by 7 bases and J by 8 bases, and 18 bases separated the two germline ends. Germline-derived CDR1 and CDR2 are DFQATT and SNEGSKA (reference sequence). As DNA, the CDR3 is TGCAGTGTGAGCCCCGACAGAGCAGATTCACCCCTCCACTTT. It is translated as CSVSPDRADSPLHF.

This clonotype was found many times. This chain connects TRBV20-1 to TRBJ1-1; the D gene is possibly TRBD1 (6 bases). Trimming stripped 5 bases from V and 0 bases from J, with 13 bases between. CDR1 is DFQATT, CDR2 SNEGSKA, per germline (reference sequence). The CDR3 sequence is 14 residues long. CDR3 bases: TGCAGTGCTGGAACGGGACACCTGAACACTGAAGCTTTCTTT. Its translation: CSAGTGHLNTEAFF.

In its sample, this clonotype was seen many times. CDR3 protein: CASSEQRRYEQYF. The CDR3 coding sequence is TGTGCCAGCAGTGAACAGCGGAGGTACGAGCAGTACTTC. V gene TRBV2 combines with J gene TRBJ2-7, with a weak D call TRBD2 (5 bases). V gave up 2 bases and J gave up 4 bases, with 9 bases separating them. This CDR3 region has 13 residues. Per germline, CDR1 SNHLY and CDR2 FYNNEI.

This clonotype was detected ten times or more. The J gene is TRBJ1-1, the V gene TRBV12-3 or TRBV12-4; D may be TRBD1 (5 bases). V was trimmed by 5 bases and J by 6 bases, leaving 19 bases between them. The CDR3 totals 15 residues. As DNA, the CDR3 is TGTGCCAGCAGTACCGACCGGGCCCTAGGGGCTGAAGCTTTCTTT. This encodes CASSTDRALGAEAFF.

This clonotype was detected many times. The chain uses TRBV6-1 and TRBJ1-2; D not certain. The CDR3 has 13 amino acids. Germline loops: CDR1 MNHNS, CDR2 SASEGT. V shed 6 bases and J shed 8 bases, with 16 bases lying between them. CDR3 residues: CASRPQIQEGYTF. CDR3 nucleotides: TGTGCCAGCAGGCCACAGATCCAGGAAGGCTACACCTTC.

Only a few counts were recorded for this clonotype. One base away lies a much larger clone, so this may be a sequencing read error. The rearrangement joins TRBV2 to TRBJ1-1; TRBD1 aligns across 11 bases. The CDR3 sequence is 15 residues long. CDR1 is SNHLY, CDR2 FYNNEI, per germline. The trim removed 2 bases at V and 6 bases at J, leaving 5 bases unmatched. CDR3 DNA: TGTGCCAGCAGTGAACCGGGACAGGGGGTTCCTGAAGCTTTCTTT. Translating gives CASSEPGQGVPEAFF.

This clonotype was seen ten or more times. The J gene is TRBJ1-2, the V gene TRBV3-1; TRBD1 matches 7 bases. V lost 5 bases, J lost 8 bases, and 8 bases stayed unmatched. Germline CDR1 is LGHDT and CDR2 is YNNKEL (reference sequence). This CDR3 region has 13 residues. CDR3 in amino acids: CASSFDRDSGYTF. As DNA, the CDR3 is TGTGCCAGCAGCTTTGACCGGGACAGCGGCTACACCTTC.